These 16 T cell receptor beta chains were sequenced from one sample in a study of T cell clonotyping in hematopoietic cell transplantation. This table comes from immunoSEQ multiplex PCR, and its TCRdb copy is limited to in-frame clones, with some not included. The sample holds about 80,000 clones; 90% to 97% are singletons and the top ten take around 1.7%. As for time point: recipient sample about 28 days before transplant, after cytoreduction. The material sequenced was peripheral blood mononuclear cells, taken before stem cell transplant. These receptor sequences come from a woman between 45 and 60 years old with acute myeloid leukemia. Some clones in this sample may be carry-over from other donors' samples.

The rearrangement uses TRBV5-8 and TRBJ2-5; D is ambiguous. CDR3 length equals 16 residues. Germline loops: CDR1 SGHTS, CDR2 YDEGEE. Trimming removed 0 bases at V and 0 bases at J, with 12 bases between. The CDR3 loop reads CASSLGRTGYQETQYF. CDR3 coding DNA: TGTGCCAGCAGCTTGGGTAGGACCGGGTACCAAGAGACCCAGTACTTC.

The genes are TRBV5-1 and TRBJ2-3, with no clear D. CDR1 is SGHRS and CDR2 is YFSETQ in the germline V gene. The V end was cut by 1 base, the J end by 1 base, with 7 bases between. The CDR3 consists of 14 residues. Here the CDR3 reads CASSLRQGTDTQYF. The CDR3, as DNA: TGCGCCAGCAGCTTGAGGCAGGGCACAGATACGCAGTATTTT. Looking up the rest from reference TRBV5-1 and TRBJ2-3 gives the full variable domain: KAGVTQTPRYLIKTRGQQVTLSCSPISGHRSVSWYQQTPGQGLQFLFEYFSETQRNKGNFPGRFSGRQFSNSRSEMNVSTLELGDSALYLCASSLRQGTDTQYFGPGTRLTVL.

The J gene is TRBJ1-5, the V gene TRBV2, with D perhaps matching TRBD1 (6 bases). Germline V lookup: CDR1 SNHLY, CDR2 FYNNEI. V was trimmed by 4 bases and J by 2 bases, leaving 12 bases between them. This CDR3 has 15 amino acids. CDR3 DNA: TGTGCCAGCAGTGTAACGGGGGCTGGCAATCAGCCCCAGCATTTT. It specifies CASSVTGAGNQPQHF.

This clone was recorded once. The chain uses TRBV7-6 and TRBJ2-3, with D perhaps matching TRBD2 (5 bases). The V end was cut by 1 base, the J end by 2 bases, with 13 bases between. The V gene's germline CDR1 is SGHVS and CDR2 FNYEAQ. The CDR3 loop spans 16 amino acids. In DNA form, the CDR3 reads TGTGCCAGCAGCTTAGAATTGAGCGGAGCCACAGATACGCAGTATTTT. Its protein is CASSLELSGATDTQYF.

CDR3 in DNA: TGTGCCAGCAAGGACAGGGGAGGAAAGGGTCCAGATACGCAGTATTTT. This gives the protein CASKDRGGKGPDTQYF. V and J are TRBV28 and TRBJ2-3, with 9 bases identical to TRBD1. Germline V lookup: CDR1 MDHEN, CDR2 SYDVKM. V lost 7 bases, J lost 4 bases, and 12 bases stayed unmatched. CDR3 length: 16 amino acids.

The rearrangement links TRBV19 to TRBJ1-1; D not certain. Trimming removed 6 bases from V and 2 bases from J, with 7 bases in between. Germline V gene lookup returns CDR1 LNHDA and CDR2 SQIVND (reference sequence). The CDR3 sequence is 12 residues long. CDR3 nucleotide sequence: TGTGCCAGTAGCCTCGGCAACACTGAAGCTTTCTTT. Its translation is CASSLGNTEAFF.

The chain is built from TRBV19 and TRBJ1-1; no reliable D call. The CDR3 spans 17 residues. Trimming cost V 6 bases and J 1 base, with 21 bases left between them. In germline, CDR1 is LNHDA, CDR2 SQIVND (reference sequence). In DNA, the CDR3 is TGTGCCAGTAGCGCAAACCGGCCGGGAGCGGCGAACACTGAAGCTTTCTTT. Translation: CASSANRPGAANTEAFF.

The V and J genes are TRBV2 and TRBJ1-2, with 10 bases lining up with TRBD1. The CDR3 contains 13 residues. Losses at the gene ends were 9 bases for V and 8 bases for J; bases not matched to a gene: 9. In germline, CDR1 is SNHLY, CDR2 FYNNEI. The CDR3 protein is CARAGQGSGGYTF. For the CDR3, the DNA is TGTGCCAGGGCGGGACAGGGGTCTGGGGGCTACACCTTC.

The gene calls are TRBV30 and TRBJ1-3; possible D gene TRBD1, 6 bases. The CDR3 extends over 15 amino acids. Trimming removed 4 bases from V and 3 bases from J, with 16 bases in between. Germline values: CDR1 GTSNPN, CDR2 SVGIG (reference sequence). CDR3 protein: CAWTTGGISGNTIYF. The DNA for the CDR3 is TGTGCCTGGACGACAGGTGGAATTAGTGGAAACACCATATATTTT.

The chain employs TRBV6-5 and TRBJ1-2, with D perhaps matching TRBD1 (6 bases). Germline V lookup: CDR1 MNHEY, CDR2 SVGAGI. The CDR3 consists of 14 residues. V was pared by 2 bases and J by 2 bases, with 9 bases between. Here the CDR3 reads CASSYDRGNYGYTF. The DNA for the CDR3 is TGTGCCAGCAGTTACGATAGGGGGAACTATGGCTACACCTTC.

This clone was seen only once. This chain links TRBV5-6 with TRBJ2-7; D gene ambiguous. The CDR3 length is 13 residues. Trimming removed 5 bases from V and 6 bases from J, with 15 bases in between. CDR1 and CDR2 from the germline V gene are SGHDT and YYEEEE. CDR3 DNA: TGTGCCAGCAGTATGGTGGGATTTGGCGAGCAGTACTTC. It specifies CASSMVGFGEQYF.

About this clone itself: This sample also contains other DNA sequences that code for the same CDR3. The genes are TRBV2 and TRBJ1-1, with D possibly TRBD1 on 6 matching bases. CDR1 and CDR2 from the germline V gene are SNHLY and FYNNEI. Trimming left V 2 bases short and J 5 bases short, with 9 bases between. The CDR3 has 13 residues. This chain's CDR3 is CASSEQGSTEAFF. The CDR3 nucleotides read TGTGCCAGCAGTGAACAGGGGTCGACTGAAGCTTTCTTT.

This clone has more than one count but fewer than ten. The chain carries TRBV9 and TRBJ2-5, with 7 bases identical to TRBD1. V shed 0 bases, J shed 5 bases, and the junction held 4 bases outside the gene matches. Germline V lookup: CDR1 SGDLS, CDR2 YYNGEE. CDR3 length equals 14 residues. In DNA, the CDR3 is TGTGCCAGCAGCGTAGTAGGGGGCGGCGAGACCCAGTACTTC. It codes for CASSVVGGGETQYF.

The chain recombines TRBV7-2 with TRBJ2-2; TRBD1 aligns across 9 bases. CDR3 size: 17 residues. The V and J ends lost 0 bases and 1 base, in that order; junction bases with no gene match: 3. CDR1 and CDR2 (germline): SGHTA, FQGNSA. CDR3 nucleotides: TGTGCCAGCAGCTTAGCTCCGGGACAGGGGAACACCGGGGAGCTGTTTTTT. Encoded protein: CASSLAPGQGNTGELFF. Supplemented by reference TRBV7-2 and TRBJ2-2, the full variable domain reads GAGVSQSPSNKVTEKGKDVELRCDPISGHTALYWYRQSLGQGLEFLIYFQGNSAPDKSGLPSDRFSAERTGGSVSTLTIQRTQQEDSAVYLCASSLAPGQGNTGELFFGEGSRLTVL.

The CDR3 coding sequence is TGTGCCAGCAGCTCGACTAGTCGGGCGTACTTC. As protein: CASSSTSRAYF. The chain recombines TRBV6-5 with TRBJ2-7; a possible D gene is TRBD2 (6 bases). V was pared by 6 bases and J by 12 bases, with 15 bases between. The CDR3 has 11 amino acids. The germline V gene has CDR1 MNHEY and CDR2 SVGAGI.

The chain couples TRBV30 to TRBJ2-2, with 7 bases aligning to TRBD1. CDR1 is GTSNPN, CDR2 SVGIG, per germline (reference sequence). This CDR3 has 14 amino acids. Trimming at V came to 2 bases and at J to 4 bases, leaving 4 bases not matched to a gene. CDR3 in amino acids: CAWSRDRPTGELFF. The CDR3 DNA reads TGTGCCTGGAGTCGGGACAGACCCACCGGGGAGCTGTTTTTT.